This is a list of T cell receptor beta chains from one sample in a study of T cell responses to AZD1222 COVID-19 vaccine. The protocol was immunoSEQ multiplex PCR, while the TCRdb copy is restricted to in-frame clones and leaves out a portion. Counted here are tens of thousands of clones, less than 90% occurring once; the ten biggest clones make up roughly 17%. The starting material was peripheral blood, obtained on day 0 of AZD1222 vaccination. These receptors came from an adult in good health. Both conserved end residues are part of each CDR3. The D gene is left open where the match is weak. Part of the rows lack a size; the others show once, few, many or a class for expanded clones.

J gene,V gene,clone size,D gene,CDR3 length,CDR3 DNA,CDR3 protein
TRBJ2-3,TRBV6-2/TRBV6-3,.,TRBD1,15,TGTGCCAGCAGCCCTAACCCGACAGGGACAGATACGCAGTATTTT,CASSPNPTGTDTQYF
TRBJ2-3,TRBV7-2,.,TRBD2,17,TGTGCCAGCAGCTTCCCAGAGCGGGGGGGCCGGACAGATACGCAGTATTTT,CASSFPERGGRTDTQYF
TRBJ1-2,TRBV7-6,.,.,15,TGTGCCAGCAGCTTAGGGGACACCGCTAACTATGGCTACACCTTC,CASSLGDTANYGYTF
TRBJ1-4,TRBV7-9,.,.,14,TGTGCCAGCAGCTTACAAGGGACTAATGAAAAACTGTTTTTT,CASSLQGTNEKLFF
TRBJ2-1,TRBV3-1/TRBV3-2,.,TRBD2,16,TGTGCCAGCAGCCGGACTAGCGGGACGTCCTACAATGAGCAGTTCTTC,CASSRTSGTSYNEQFF
TRBJ1-2,TRBV11-2,few,.,13,TGTGCCAGCAGCTTTGGATTTAACTATGGCTACACCTTC,CASSFGFNYGYTF
TRBJ2-7,TRBV30,.,.,14,TGTGCCTGGAGTGGGGGTTACTCGACCTACGAGCAGTACTTC,CAWSGGYSTYEQYF
TRBJ2-1,TRBV2,.,.,17,TGTGCCAGCAGTGAAGAGTCTGGGGCAAGCTCCTACAATGAGCAGTTCTTC,CASSEESGASSYNEQFF
TRBJ1-2,TRBV10-2,.,.,13,TGCGCCAGCAGTGGAGACTTCAACTATGGCTACACCTTC,CASSGDFNYGYTF
TRBJ2-1,TRBV2,.,.,15,TGTGCCAGCAGTGAAAGGTTCAGCTCCTACAATGAGCAGTTCTTC,CASSERFSSYNEQFF
TRBJ2-2,TRBV30,.,.,15,TGTGCCTGGAGTGTATCTGGGGTTGGCACCGGGGAGCTGTTTTTT,CAWSVSGVGTGELFF
TRBJ1-2,TRBV6-5,once,TRBD1,14,TGTGCCAGCAGCACCCCTACAGGGGTGGGTGGCTACACCTTC,CASSTPTGVGGYTF
TRBJ2-2,TRBV27,.,TRBD2,19,TGTGCCAGCAGTTTATCGGGGGGTAGCGGGAGGCCTCGCACCGGGGAGCTGTTTTTT,CASSLSGGSGRPRTGELFF
TRBJ2-3,TRBV4-1,.,.,15,TGCGCCAGCACCCCTAGTGGCGGAACCACAGATACGCAGTATTTT,CASTPSGGTTDTQYF
TRBJ1-1,TRBV19,.,.,16,TGTGCCAGTAGGGACCCCGGGGGAAAAGGGAACACTGAAGCTTTCTTT,CASRDPGGKGNTEAFF
TRBJ2-7,TRBV5-6,.,TRBD1,14,TGTGCCAGCAGCTTTTACAGGGGGAACTACGAGCAGTACTTC,CASSFYRGNYEQYF
TRBJ1-2,TRBV18,once,TRBD1,13,TGTGCCAGCTCTCCCTCAGGGGGCGATGGCTACACCTTC,CASSPSGGDGYTF
TRBJ2-7,TRBV28,.,.,13,TGTGCCAGCAGTGGGACCCCCTCCTACGAGCAGTACTTC,CASSGTPSYEQYF
TRBJ2-3,TRBV24-1,.,.,15,TGTGCCACCAGTGTTGTTAGTCCCAGCACAGATACGCAGTATTTT,CATSVVSPSTDTQYF
TRBJ2-1,TRBV30,.,TRBD2,15,TGTGCCTGGAGTGATCCGGGGGGGCCGTACAATGAGCAGTTCTTC,CAWSDPGGPYNEQFF
TRBJ2-5,TRBV20-1,.,.,11,TGCAGGGGTGAGGGTCAAGAGACCCAGTACTTC,CRGEGQETQYF
TRBJ1-6,TRBV9,.,TRBD1,13,TGTGCCAGCAGCCCTGGGGACAGGGACTCCCTCCACTTT,CASSPGDRDSLHF
TRBJ1-5,TRBV30,few,.,14,TGTGCCTGGAGTGTCGGGGGTCGGGATCAGCCCCAGCATTTT,CAWSVGGRDQPQHF
TRBJ2-3,TRBV19,.,.,16,TGTGCCAGTAGTATTCTAATTGGGGATGGCACAGATACGCAGTATTTT,CASSILIGDGTDTQYF
TRBJ1-5,TRBV5-4,.,.,12,TGTGCCAGCAGCACGGACAATCAGCCCCAGCATTTT,CASSTDNQPQHF
TRBJ2-1,TRBV4-3,.,.,15,TGCGCCAGCAGCCAAGAAATGCGGCCAAGGAATGAGCAGTTCTTC,CASSQEMRPRNEQFF
TRBJ2-3,TRBV7-2,.,TRBD2,13,TGTGCCAGCAGCTTAGTACTAGCGGGGGGCTGGTATTTT,CASSLVLAGGWYF
TRBJ1-5,TRBV18,.,.,15,TGTGCCAGCTCACCCGGGTTGGGTGGCAATCAGCCCCAGCATTTT,CASSPGLGGNQPQHF
TRBJ1-2,TRBV28,once,.,12,TGTGCCAGCATGGACGGTAACTATGGCTACACCTTC,CASMDGNYGYTF
TRBJ2-7,TRBV30,.,TRBD2,12,TGTGCCTGGAGTGGTCCGGGAGGCGAGCAGTACTTC,CAWSGPGGEQYF
TRBJ1-6,TRBV2,.,.,13,TGTGCCAGCAAACTAAGCGGTAATTCACCCCTCCACTTT,CASKLSGNSPLHF
TRBJ2-7,TRBV7-8,.,TRBD1,15,TGTGCCAGCAGCGCTCGCCGGGACAGACCCTACGAGCAGTACTTC,CASSARRDRPYEQYF
TRBJ2-2,TRBV19,.,TRBD2,15,TGTGCCAGTAGTACCGGACTAGCGGGCACCGGGGAGCTGTTTTTT,CASSTGLAGTGELFF
TRBJ2-2,TRBV7-6,.,.,15,TGTGCCAGCAGCTTTTTTAGGGGGGGCACCGGGGAGCTGTTTTTT,CASSFFRGGTGELFF
TRBJ1-5,TRBV27,few,TRBD1,17,TGTGCCAGCAGTTTATTGGCAGGGGGAATGAAAAATCAGCCCCAGCATTTT,CASSLLAGGMKNQPQHF
TRBJ2-7,TRBV11-2,.,.,12,TGTGCCAGCAGCTTAGTTCCGTACGAGCAGTACTTC,CASSLVPYEQYF
TRBJ1-1,TRBV11-2,.,TRBD1,15,TGTGCCAGCAGCTCGGACAGGGGGCAGGGCACTGAAGCTTTCTTT,CASSSDRGQGTEAFF
TRBJ1-1,TRBV19,.,.,13,TGTGCCAGTAGTGTGACAGCCGACACTGAAGCTTTCTTT,CASSVTADTEAFF
TRBJ2-1,TRBV7-2,.,TRBD1,15,TGTGCCAGCAGCCAAGACAGGGGAGAGTACAATGAGCAGTTCTTC,CASSQDRGEYNEQFF
TRBJ1-5,TRBV19,.,.,14,TGTGCCAGTGGATCGACAGTCGGGCATCAGCCCCAGCATTTT,CASGSTVGHQPQHF
TRBJ2-2,TRBV11-2,.,TRBD2,16,TGTGCCAGCAGAGGGGGAAACGGGAGGGCCACCGGGGAGCTGTTTTTT,CASRGGNGRATGELFF
TRBJ2-3,TRBV7-2,.,.,15,TGTGCCAGCAGCTCCCAAGGGGGGGCCGTAGATACGCAGTATTTT,CASSSQGGAVDTQYF
TRBJ1-1,TRBV9,.,TRBD1,18,TGTGCCAGCAGCGTCTCCGTAATACAGGGGGCTATGAACACTGAAGCTTTCTTT,CASSVSVIQGAMNTEAFF
TRBJ2-1,TRBV7-3,.,.,15,TGTGCCAGCAGCTTAATAGCGGCCCGGTGGAATGAGCAGTTCTTC,CASSLIAARWNEQFF
TRBJ2-1,TRBV27,.,.,17,TGTGCCAGCAGTTCATATTACAGGGATTCGGGAGACAATGAGCAGTTCTTC,CASSSYYRDSGDNEQFF
TRBJ2-3,TRBV4-3,.,TRBD1,15,TGCGCCAGCAGCCAACAGGGGGCCGGCACAGATACGCAGTATTTT,CASSQQGAGTDTQYF
TRBJ1-2,TRBV6-4,.,.,13,TGTGCCAGCAGTGACTCGATGGGGGGTGGCTACACCTTC,CASSDSMGGGYTF
TRBJ1-4,TRBV6-6,.,TRBD1,15,TGTGCCAGCAGCTCCAGGGACAGGGGGCTTGAAAAACTGTTTTTT,CASSSRDRGLEKLFF
TRBJ2-7,TRBV11-2,.,.,17,TGTGCCAGCAGCTTAGTCCTACGGACCCCGCGCGGCTACGAGCAGTACTTC,CASSLVLRTPRGYEQYF
TRBJ1-4,TRBV6-5,medium-sized,.,13,TGTGCCAGCAGTGACTCAATGGAAAGCCCACTGTTTTTT,CASSDSMESPLFF
TRBJ2-1,TRBV2,.,TRBD2,15,TGTGCCAGCAGGGCGGGACTAGAGGACTACAATGAGCAGTTCTTC,CASRAGLEDYNEQFF